The rows below give T cell receptor beta chains drawn from one sample of a study of T-cell memory formation after mild COVID-19. Via MiXCR, TCRdb re-called the 5' RACE reads, giving one row per CDR3 protein. The sample holds about 290,000 distinct CDR3 sequences, more than 15% seen once. Sequenced input: PBMCs or a T cell subset sorted from them (not recorded which). These receptors originate from a young man who had mild COVID-19 (a few samples of this study predate the infection). Cell type and time point are not known. Each CDR3 is given with its conserved first and last residue. The D gene is left open where the match is weak. Expanded clones get a size class; other rows say once, few or many, or leave the size out.

>TRBD2|NA|TRBV10-3|TRBJ2-1
CAISASGNEQFF
TGTGCCATCAGCGCTAGCGGTAATGAGCAGTTCTTC
>NA|few|TRBV9|TRBJ2-7
CASSADAGTPYEQYF
TGTGCCAGCAGCGCTGACGCGGGGACACCCTACGAGCAGTACTTC
>NA|few|TRBV25-1|TRBJ2-2
CARASNTGELFF
TGTGCCAGGGCCTCGAACACCGGGGAGCTGTTTTTT
>NA|NA|TRBV7-9|TRBJ2-3
CAGILSRRGGTDTQYF
TGTGCCGGCATCCTAAGCCGGAGGGGCGGTACAGATACGCAGTATTTT
>NA|NA|TRBV4-3|TRBJ1-2
CASSQDRGGNYGYTF
TGCGCCAGCAGCCAAGATAGGGGGGGGAACTATGGCTACACCTTC
>TRBD1|NA|TRBV7-8|TRBJ2-3
CATKSRQGPDTQYF
TGTGCCACCAAATCGAGACAGGGACCAGATACGCAGTATTTT
>TRBD1|few|TRBV30|TRBJ2-3
CAEDRGGNTQYF
TGTGCCGAGGACAGGGGCGGAAATACGCAGTATTTT
>TRBD1|NA|TRBV5-1|TRBJ2-3
CASSLATGEDTQYF
TGCGCCAGCAGCTTGGCGACAGGGGAGGATACGCAGTATTTT
>NA|NA|TRBV30|TRBJ2-4
CAWGGQAKNIQYF
TGTGCCTGGGGTGGGCAGGCCAAAAACATTCAGTACTTC
>NA|NA|TRBV6-1|TRBJ1-5
CASTGAGLDQPQHF
TGTGCCAGCACCGGAGCAGGCTTAGATCAGCCCCAGCATTTT
>NA|many|TRBV15|TRBJ1-2
CATSRDWGNNYGYTF
TGTGCCACCAGCAGAGATTGGGGTAATAACTATGGCTACACCTTC
>NA|few|TRBV5-6|TRBJ1-2
CASSLYHGYTF
TGTGCCAGCAGCTTGTACCATGGCTACACCTTC
>TRBD2|few|TRBV10-2|TRBJ2-5
CASSDLGTSGKETQYF
TGCGCCAGCAGTGATTTGGGGACTAGCGGGAAGGAGACCCAGTACTTC